This T cell receptor beta chain was observed in a study of graft-versus-host responses after intestinal transplantation. The overall study: Uniformly, recipients were administered anti-thymocyte globulin induction with subsequent tacrolimus and steroids for approximately three years. The study's findings and limits: Allograft graft-versus-host to host-versus-graft clonal ratios ran high in patients with graft-donor T cell macrochimerism. Recipient-marrow GvH clones were detected, some having first appeared in ileum or blood.

Measured with immunoSEQ multiplex PCR; TCRdb has only the in-frame clones, and not every one. The sample includes 90,000 to 120,000 clones, around 90% of them seen just once. Germline loops: CDR1 LGHNA, CDR2 YNFKEQ. CDR3 length equals 14 residues. V was cut by 4 bases and J by 6 bases, with 15 bases left in between. With regard to this clone: Antigen unknown.

The chain recombines TRBV4-2 with TRBJ1-2, with a weak D call TRBD1 (6 bases). The starting material was unstimulated CD4+ T cells sorted from spleen or lymph node cells, obtained before transplant. The TCR comes from a human donor who was the organ donor for an intestinal transplant. The CDR3 is CASSPGRGFHGYTF. CDR3 nucleotide sequence: TGTGCCAGCAGCCCCGGAAGGGGGTTTCATGGCTACACCTTC.